This T cell receptor beta chain was sequenced during a study of Siglec-9 on CD8 T cells in melanoma. This clone was recorded a few times. The antigen is not known. Some clones are missing from TCRdb's copy, which holds only in-frame ones; the method was immunoSEQ multiplex PCR. The repertoire consists of almost 30,000 clones, with about 80% occurring once and the leading ten covering 5.8%. This CDR3 has 14 amino acids. With 5 bases removed from V and 7 bases from J, the gap between germline ends came to 15 bases. CDR1 MNHEY and CDR2 SMNVEV come from the germline V gene (reference sequence). Study-wide findings and caveats: In melanoma tumors, a Siglec-9-marked effector memory CD8+ subset reportedly appeared to accumulate.

This receptor was obtained from a human donor in good health. This chain uses TRBV27 with TRBJ1-5; D is undetermined. The sample taken for sequencing was Siglec-9- CD8+ T cells sorted from blood. In DNA, the CDR3 is TGTGCCAGCAGTGAAATGGGGTCGAGACAGCCCCAGCATTTT. Translating gives CASSEMGSRQPQHF.